This TCR beta chain derives from a study of OX40 agonist ivuxolimab in advanced cancers. Study information: Past anti-PD-1, anti-PD-L1 or anti-CTLA-4 therapy was accepted, and roughly 38% had received some.

Study results and limitations: Some nonresponders likewise displayed low normalized T-cell clonal expansion. The investigators did not determine what antigen specificity the expanded peripheral T cells had.

The V segment lost 2 bases and the J segment 8 bases; nucleotides outside the gene matches: 11. Germline loops: CDR1 MGHRA, CDR2 YSYEKL. The CDR3 contains 17 residues. The protocol was immunoSEQ multiplex PCR, while the TCRdb copy is restricted to in-frame clones and leaves out a portion. Here the sample spans about 71,000 clones, approximately 90% being singletons. To note about this clone: No antigen is known for it.

Specimen: CD4+ or CD8+ T cells sorted from blood, collected in a trial of the OX40 agonist ivuxolimab. This receptor was identified in an adult with an advanced solid tumor such as melanoma, head and neck, liver or kidney cancer. V is TRBV4-1 and J is TRBJ2-1, with TRBD2 matching over 11 bases. The CDR3 is CASSQSGLAGLGDEQFF. The CDR3 region has the DNA TGCGCCAGCAGCCAATCAGGACTAGCGGGCCTTGGGGATGAGCAGTTCTTC.